Listed here are 15 T cell receptor beta chains from one sample, sequenced in a study of tumor-infiltrating lymphocytes in primary liver carcinoma. From roughly 18-30 mg of unsorted bulk tissue, DNA and RNA were co-extracted together. With around 490 ng total RNA as template and a constant-region primer, TCR beta cDNA was made. Each TCR beta library was derived from three nested multiplex PCR rounds that employed slightly modified ARM-PCR. TRBV1-TRBV30 forward primers paired with a C-beta reverse primer were used in the first two PCR rounds, which ran approximately 10 cycles each. TCRdb itself ran the multiplex PCR reads through MiXCR, one entry per CDR3 protein. Here the sample spans around 79,000 distinct CDR3 sequences, 69% being singletons. The sequencing sample was made of tumor-adjacent normal liver tissue. Receptors originate from a man aged 40-49 years with primary liver carcinoma and hepatitis B virus infection.

This clonotype was seen just once. The chain combines TRBV4-3 with TRBJ1-5; D ambiguous. The DNA end is a closer match to TRBJ2-3, so the J assignment may be wrong. CDR1 LGHNA and CDR2 YSLEER come from the germline V gene. This CDR3 comprises 13 residues. CDR3 DNA: TGCGCCAGCAGCCAAAATGCCAATCAGCCCCAGTATTTT. Protein product: CASSQNANQPQYF.

V and J are TRBV29-1 and TRBJ2-1; D ambiguous. Germline CDR1 is SQVTM and CDR2 is ANQGSEA. CDR3 length: 16 amino acids. The V end lost 6 bases, the J end lost 10 bases, and 28 bases lay between the germline ends. The CDR3 here is CSVDALRPWSRQEQFF. CDR3 sequence (DNA): TGCAGCGTCGACGCGCTTCGGCCCTGGTCCCGACAAGAGCAGTTCTTC.

This clonotype was seen at least ten times. The rearrangement uses TRBV28 and TRBJ1-6; D call uncertain. The ends were cut back, 3 bases at V and 0 bases at J, with 6 bases in the middle. Looked up from germline, CDR1 is MDHEN and CDR2 is SYDVKM. The CDR3 is made up of 15 amino acids. For the CDR3, the DNA is TGTGCCAGCAGTTTCTGGAGCTCCTATAATTCACCCCTCCACTTT. Translation: CASSFWSSYNSPLHF.

The chain has TRBV12-3 or TRBV12-4 and TRBJ2-1; D remains unclear. The CDR3 runs to 12 residues. The CDR3 DNA follows: TGTTCAAGCAGTTTTCGCGGACATGAGCAGTTCTTC. Amino acid sequence: CSSSFRGHEQFF.

With regard to this clonotype: This likely comes from a read error, as the CDR3 has no conserved phenylalanine or tryptophan at its end. The chain combines TRBV6-5 with TRBJ2-1, with D possibly TRBD2 on 6 matching bases. V lost 10 bases to trimming and J lost 7 bases, with 17 bases between them. Germline lookup yields CDR1 MNHEY and CDR2 SVGAGI. The CDR3 runs 13 residues. The CDR3: CATRSGGNNEQFL. The CDR3 bases are TGTGCCACCAGATCCGGCGGGAATAATGAGCAGTTCTTG.

This clonotype was seen a handful of times. A read error may produce the germline difference seen at one junction end. V gene TRBV30 combines with J gene TRBJ2-1; D gene ambiguous. This CDR3 region has 11 residues. From germline, CDR1 is GTSNPN and CDR2 SVGIG (reference sequence). The CDR3 DNA reads TGTGCCTGGGTGGAATACAATGAGCAGTCCTTC. Translating it yields CAWVEYNEQSF.

This chain uses TRBV20-1 with TRBJ2-4; no clear D gene. Trimming stripped 7 bases from V and 6 bases from J, with 10 bases between. The CDR3 spans 11 residues. The germline gives CDR1 DFQATT, CDR2 SNEGSKA (reference sequence). Here the CDR3 DNA reads TGCAGTGGCCCGGCTGGAAACATTCAGTACTTC. This encodes CSGPAGNIQYF.

This clonotype was observed once. The CDR3 end shows no conserved phenylalanine or tryptophan, and so a read error is likely. J is TRBJ1-1 and V is TRBV29-1, with D possibly matching TRBD1 (5 bases). The CDR3 runs 14 residues. Germline V lookup: CDR1 SQVTM, CDR2 ANQGSEA. The CDR3 coding sequence is TGCAGCGTTGAGGGGACGCCGTCCTCGCCTGAGGCTTTCCTT. Its translation: CSVEGTPSSPEAFL.

The chain is built from TRBV30 and TRBJ2-1; TRBD2 aligns across 10 bases. V lost 1 base and J lost 11; bases outside the gene matches: 5. This CDR3 has 13 residues. Germline V lookup: CDR1 GTSNPN, CDR2 SVGIG (reference sequence). For the CDR3, the DNA is TGTGCCTGGAGTGGGACTAGCGGAAATAAGCAGTTCTTC. It is translated as CAWSGTSGNKQFF.

With respect to this clonotype: Lacking the conserved final phenylalanine or tryptophan, this CDR3 likely reflects a read error. The V call is TRBV11-2, the J call TRBJ2-7; 12 bases agree with TRBD2. Germline loops: CDR1 SGHAT, CDR2 FQNNGV. V shed 1 base and J 9 bases; nucleotides not matched to a gene: 16. This CDR3 is 18 amino acids long. The CDR3 loop reads CASSLVSGASGRERVQYL. The CDR3 DNA is TGTGCCAGCAGCTTAGTCTCCGGGGCTAGCGGGAGGGAGCGTGTGCAGTACCTC.

A remark on this clonotype: A single base separates this from a much larger clone, so it may be a read error. The chain links TRBV24-1 to TRBJ2-1; 12 nucleotides match TRBD2. Per the germline V gene, CDR1 is KGHDR and CDR2 is SFDVKD. The J segment lost 6 bases and the V segment lost 3 bases, leaving 5 bases of the junction unmatched. The CDR3 sequence is 16 residues long. The CDR3 region is CATSDTTSGRLNEQFF. The CDR3 DNA sequence: TGTGCCACCAGTGATACGACTAGCGGGAGACTCAATGAGCAGTTCTTC.

A note on this clonotype: A much bigger clone sits one base away, suggesting this may be a read error. The chain has TRBV7-9 and TRBJ2-1; D remains unclear. Germline CDR1 and CDR2: SEHNR and FQNEAQ (reference sequence). The CDR3 sequence is 11 residues long. In DNA form, the CDR3 reads TGTGTCAGCAGCTTAGTGGATGAGCAGTTCTTC. This codes for CVSSLVDEQFF.

Of note for this clonotype: This CDR3 is missing its conserved last phenylalanine or tryptophan, likely due to a read error. The chain is built from TRBV11-2 and TRBJ2-3; TRBD2 agrees at 10 bases. Per the germline V gene, CDR1 is SGHAT and CDR2 is FQNNGV. The CDR3 is 13 residues long. The CDR3 nucleotides are TGTGCAATAACTAGCGGGAACACAGATACGCAGTATATT. Residues: CAITSGNTDTQYI.

Points on this clonotype: Since the CDR3 does not end with the conserved phenylalanine or tryptophan, this likely comes from a read error. This chain uses TRBV5-1 with TRBJ2-2; TRBD2 matches at 14 bases. The germline V gene has CDR1 SGHRS and CDR2 YFSETQ. The V gene end was trimmed by 7 bases and the J gene end by 7 bases; junction bases not matched to a gene: 9. The CDR3 contains 16 residues. CDR3 DNA sequence: TGCGCCAGCGGCCCGGGACTAGCGGGAGTAGGCGGGGAGCTGTTTCTT. It specifies CASGPGLAGVGGELFL.

In regard to this clonotype: A much larger clone differs from this one at a single base, so this may be a read error. The J gene is TRBJ2-5, the V gene TRBV5-1; D is undetermined. The CDR3 sequence is 16 residues long. Between the trimmed V and J ends, which lost 1 base and 4 bases, there was a span of 17 bases. CDR1 and CDR2 (germline): SGHRS, YFSETQ. CDR3 region: CASSLSACLLGETQYF. As DNA, the CDR3 is TGCGCCAGCAGCTTGTCGGCATGTTTGTTGGGAGAGACCCAGTACTTC. The variable domain in full, completed from reference TRBV5-1 and TRBJ2-5, reads KAGVTQTPRYLIKTRGQQVTLSCSPISGHRSVSWYQQTPGQGLQFLFEYFSETQRNKGNFPGRFSGRQFSNSRSEMNVSTLELGDSALYLCASSLSACLLGETQYFGPGTRLLVL.